This entry is about one TCR beta chain. The sample originates from a study of blood T cell repertoires in COVID-19. Study as a whole: Researchers got acute and convalescent COVID-19 samples from the United States, Italy and Spain. In each case, the material was cDNA or gDNA derived from T cells, B-cell-depleted T cells, or PBMCs.

Trimming shortened V by 7 bases and J by 7 bases, and 16 bases separated the two germline ends. The CDR3 runs to 14 residues. Germline CDR1 MNHEY, CDR2 SMNVEV (reference sequence). In the original workflow: Nucleated cell counts were estimated from reference gene primer amplification. Only in-frame clones appear in the TCRdb table, and some are missing; sequencing was by immunoSEQ multiplex PCR. V and J calls and clone size come straight from that table; D and trimming were deduced from the DNA. The repertoire holds a few hundred thousand clones, with 75% to 90% as singletons. The chain links TRBV27 to TRBJ1-4; D is ambiguous. Sequencing was carried out using peripheral blood. The source is a woman in her seventies with COVID-19, enrolled during active disease. This chain's CDR3 is CASTSVVFGEKLFF. DNA of the CDR3: TGTGCCAGCACCTCCGTAGTCTTCGGTGAAAAACTGTTTTTT.